One T cell receptor (beta chain) is described in this entry. No antigen is known for it. The sample belongs to a study of T cell repertoires and HLA-DP antigens. Turning to the study itself: Alloreactive CD4+ T cells targeted HLA-DP on transduced HeLa.

Germline lookup yields CDR1 SEHNR and CDR2 FQNEAQ (reference sequence). With V trimmed by 5 bases and J by 0 bases, 5 bases remained unmatched. The CDR3 has 16 residues. The primer mix covered 54 TRBV segments and 13 TRBJ segments. Using immunoSEQ multiplex PCR, the repertoire was profiled, and TCRdb retains in-frame clones only, with some absent. The table records about 89,000 clones, 86% of them present only once. The chain has TRBV7-9 and TRBJ2-3, with TRBD1 matching over 10 bases. The clonotype comes from a middle-aged man in good health and CMV-seronegative. Source material: CD4+ T cells from PBMCs. The CDR3 DNA reads TGTGCCAGCAGCACCCGACAGGGGGCGAGCACAGATACGCAGTATTTT. This sequence encodes CASSTRQGASTDTQYF.